This T cell receptor beta chain was found in a study of blood T cell repertoires in COVID-19. Study background: The samples span acute and convalescent COVID-19 from the United States, Italy and Spain. In each case, the material was cDNA or gDNA derived from T cells, B-cell-depleted T cells, or PBMCs.

Original data processing: Estimated nucleated cell counts came from reference gene primer amplification. Profiling relied on immunoSEQ multiplex PCR, and the TCRdb table lists in-frame clones only, not all of them. Clone size and V and J calls were adopted from that table, with D and trimming inferred from the DNA. The sample holds some 190,000 clones, around 85% seen once. Germline V CDR1 and CDR2: MNHEY, SMNVEV (reference sequence). This CDR3 comprises 20 residues. V dropped 4 bases and J dropped 0; count of bases not matched to a gene: 9. V gene TRBV27 combines with J gene TRBJ2-1; 16 bases are a match to TRBD2. The sequencing input was peripheral blood. The TCR originated in a man aged 55 to 70 with acute or convalescent COVID-19. CDR3 amino acids: CASSYKGTSGRVSSYNEQFF. The DNA of the CDR3 is TGTGCCAGCAGTTACAAAGGGACTAGCGGGAGGGTCAGCTCCTACAATGAGCAGTTCTTC.